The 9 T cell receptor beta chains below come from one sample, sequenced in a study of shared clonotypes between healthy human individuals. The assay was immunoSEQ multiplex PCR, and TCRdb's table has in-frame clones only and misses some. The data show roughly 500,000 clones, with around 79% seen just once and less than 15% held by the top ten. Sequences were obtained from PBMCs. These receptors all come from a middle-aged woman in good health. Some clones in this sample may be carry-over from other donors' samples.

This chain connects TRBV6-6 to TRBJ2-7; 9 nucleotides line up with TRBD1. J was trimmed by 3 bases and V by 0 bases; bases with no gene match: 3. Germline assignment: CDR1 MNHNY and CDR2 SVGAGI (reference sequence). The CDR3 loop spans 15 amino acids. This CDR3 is CASSYSPGQGYEQYF. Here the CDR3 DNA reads TGTGCCAGCAGTTACTCCCCGGGACAGGGCTACGAGCAGTACTTC.

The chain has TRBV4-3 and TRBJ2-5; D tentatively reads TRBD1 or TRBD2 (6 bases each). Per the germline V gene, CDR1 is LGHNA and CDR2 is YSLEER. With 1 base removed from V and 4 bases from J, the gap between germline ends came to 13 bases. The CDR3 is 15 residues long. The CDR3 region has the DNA TGCGCCAGCAGCCAAGTCGGGGGCTGGGGAGAGACCCAGTACTTC. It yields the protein CASSQVGGWGETQYF.

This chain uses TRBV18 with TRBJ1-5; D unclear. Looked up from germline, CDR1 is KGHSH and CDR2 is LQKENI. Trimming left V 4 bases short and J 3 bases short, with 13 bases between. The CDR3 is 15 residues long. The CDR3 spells CASSQELSVNQPQHF. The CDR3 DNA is TGTGCCAGCTCACAAGAACTCAGTGTCAATCAGCCCCAGCATTTT.

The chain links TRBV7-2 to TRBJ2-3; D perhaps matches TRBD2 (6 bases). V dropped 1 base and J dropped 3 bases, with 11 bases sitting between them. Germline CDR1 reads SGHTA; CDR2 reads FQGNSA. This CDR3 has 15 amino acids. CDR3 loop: CASSLVGGRTDTQYF. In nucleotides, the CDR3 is TGTGCCAGCAGCTTAGTCGGGGGAAGGACAGATACGCAGTATTTT.

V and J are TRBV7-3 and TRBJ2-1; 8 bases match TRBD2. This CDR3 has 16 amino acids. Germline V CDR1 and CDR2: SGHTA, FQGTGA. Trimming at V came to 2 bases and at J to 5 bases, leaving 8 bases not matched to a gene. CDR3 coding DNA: TGTGCCAGCAGCTTAGGGAGCGGGAGAGGTAACAATGAGCAGTTCTTC. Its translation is CASSLGSGRGNNEQFF.

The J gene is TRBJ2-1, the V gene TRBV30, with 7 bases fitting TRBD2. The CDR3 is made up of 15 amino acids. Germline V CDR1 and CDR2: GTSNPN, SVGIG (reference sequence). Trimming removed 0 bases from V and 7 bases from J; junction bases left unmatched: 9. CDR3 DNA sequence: TGTGCCTGGAGTGTAGTGGGAGGGCCGATAAATGAGCAGTTCTTC. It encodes CAWSVVGGPINEQFF.

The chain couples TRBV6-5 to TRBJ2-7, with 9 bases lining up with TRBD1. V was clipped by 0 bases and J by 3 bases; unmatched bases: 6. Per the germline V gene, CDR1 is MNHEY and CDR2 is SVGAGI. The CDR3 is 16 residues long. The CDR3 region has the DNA TGTGCCAGCAGTTACTCCCCAGACAGGGGGGACTACGAGCAGTACTTC. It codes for CASSYSPDRGDYEQYF.

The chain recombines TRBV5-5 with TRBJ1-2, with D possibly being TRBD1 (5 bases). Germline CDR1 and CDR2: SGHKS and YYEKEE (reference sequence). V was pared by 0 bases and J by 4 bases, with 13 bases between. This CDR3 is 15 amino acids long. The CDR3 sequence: CASSLEKGSIYGYTF. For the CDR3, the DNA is TGTGCCAGCAGCTTGGAAAAGGGGAGTATCTATGGCTACACCTTC. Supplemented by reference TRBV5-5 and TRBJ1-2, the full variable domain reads DAGVTQSPTHLIKTRGQQVTLRCSPISGHKSVSWYQQVLGQGPQFIFQYYEKEERGRGNFPDRFSARQFPNYSSELNVNALLLGDSALYLCASSLEKGSIYGYTFGSGTRLTVV.

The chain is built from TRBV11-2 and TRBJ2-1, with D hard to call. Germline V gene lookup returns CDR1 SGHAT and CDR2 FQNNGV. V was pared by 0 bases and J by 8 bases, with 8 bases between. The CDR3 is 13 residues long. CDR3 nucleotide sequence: TGTGCCAGCAGCTTAGATCACCTCGATGAGCAGTTCTTC. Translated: CASSLDHLDEQFF.